This TCR beta chain was captured by sequencing in a study of identical twins. Whole-study results and caveats: Findings came from cross-sectional statistics, without long-term follow-up of donors. In cord blood, abundant beta clonotypes had fewer insertions; memory showed no trend. Twin pairs' shared out-of-frame alpha sequences were enriched in low generation probability.

Carrying unique molecular identifiers, the cDNA also gained a universal primer site through template switching. A single record per CDR3 protein comes from TCRdb applying MiXCR to the 5' RACE reads. The sample includes about 340,000 distinct CDR3 sequences, around 9% of them seen just once. There are a few counts of this clonotype. The antigen is undetermined. The sequence came from a woman between 45 and 65 years old in good health. Sample: naive T cells sorted from blood.

CDR3 nucleotide sequence: TGCAGCGTTGGGGAGGGAAATCAGCCCCAGCATTTT. As protein: CSVGEGNQPQHF. V usage is TRBV29-1 and J usage is TRBJ1-5; no clear D gene. The V end lost 4 bases, the J end lost 4 bases, and 8 bases lay between the germline ends. Per germline, CDR1 SQVTM and CDR2 ANQGSEA. The CDR3 covers 12 residues.